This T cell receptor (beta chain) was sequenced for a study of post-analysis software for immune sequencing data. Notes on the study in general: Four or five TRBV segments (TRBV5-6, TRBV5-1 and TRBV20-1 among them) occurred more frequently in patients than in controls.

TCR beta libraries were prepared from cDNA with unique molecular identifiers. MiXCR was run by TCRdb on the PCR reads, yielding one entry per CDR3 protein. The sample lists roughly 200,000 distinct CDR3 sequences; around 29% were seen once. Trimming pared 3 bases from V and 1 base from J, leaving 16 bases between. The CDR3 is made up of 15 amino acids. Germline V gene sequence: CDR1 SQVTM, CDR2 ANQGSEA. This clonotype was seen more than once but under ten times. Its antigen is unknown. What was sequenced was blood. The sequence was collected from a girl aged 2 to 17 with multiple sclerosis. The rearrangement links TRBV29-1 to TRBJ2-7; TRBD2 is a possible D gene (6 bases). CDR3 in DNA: TGCAGCGTTGAGCCCGCGGACGGGGGTTCCTACGAGCAGTACTTC. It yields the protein CSVEPADGGSYEQYF.